A single sample is the source of the 6 T cell receptor beta chains below, sequenced in a study of regulatory T cells in long-lasting Graves disease (dated by TCRdb to the early 2020s). The time point label of this sample denotes: persistent/refractory GD, antithyroid drugs over 5 years with positive TRAb. RNA was extracted from PBMCs in TRIzol for both TCR sequencing and RNA sequencing. Library preparation employed multiplex PCR. The listed sequencing device is Illumina HiSeq 4000. CDR3 regions were amplified by Arm-PCR with iRepertoire HTBI primers to construct TCR beta libraries. In-frame beta chains were kept once TCRdb had trimmed the public reads at Q25 with fastp and called clones with MiXCR. Entries that share a CDR3 protein sequence are merged under the most common genes and DNA. Here the sample has roughly 300,000 distinct CDR3 sequences; around a fifth occur a single time. The top ten constitute around 30% of the sample.

The sample consisted of peripheral blood mononuclear cells (PBMCs), taken when the disease was refractory, from a patient treated with antithyroid drugs. These receptors were taken from a female donor with Graves disease.

At least ten counts were recorded for this clonotype. This chain links TRBV6-5 with TRBJ1-2; unclear D gene. The germline V gene encodes CDR1 MNHEY and CDR2 SVGAGI. V was trimmed by 2 bases and J by 2 bases, leaving 6 bases between them. The CDR3 sequence is 13 residues long. CDR3: CASSYGPNYGYTF. The CDR3 DNA is TGTGCCAGCAGTTACGGACCGAACTATGGCTACACCTTC.

This clonotype appeared once. Germline and junction disagree at one end, which may indicate a read error. V and J are TRBV7-8 and TRBJ2-2, with 12 bases aligning to TRBD2. The CDR3 runs to 21 residues. Germline assignment: CDR1 SGHVS and CDR2 FQNEAQ. The CDR3 region is CASSLGERSSGRAGGSGELVF. The CDR3 nucleotides read TGTGCCAGCAGCTTAGGGGAAAGGTCTAGCGGGAGGGCCGGGGGAAGCGGGGAGCTGGTTTTT.

This clonotype was seen only a few times. This chain joins TRBV27 and TRBJ1-1; D may be TRBD1 (5 bases). Germline CDR1 MNHEY, CDR2 SMNVEV (reference sequence). The CDR3 spans 15 residues. V lost 6 bases and J lost 4, with 18 bases in between. The CDR3 reads CASRSRGGSVTEAFF. DNA of the CDR3: TGTGCCAGCAGGTCCCGGGGGGGGTCGGTCACTGAAGCTTTCTTT.

Ten or more counts support this clonotype. This rearrangement joins TRBV9 to TRBJ1-2; unclear D gene. V lost 2 bases, J lost 4 bases, and 6 bases lay in between. CDR3 length equals 12 residues. Germline-derived CDR1 and CDR2 are SGDLS and YYNGEE. The CDR3 region has the DNA TGTGCCAGCAGCGTTCCTGCCTATGGCTACACCTTC. The encoded protein is CASSVPAYGYTF. The full variable domain, with the rest looked up from reference TRBV9 and TRBJ1-2, is DSGVTQTPKHLITATGQRVTLRCSPRSGDLSVYWYQQSLDQGLQFLIQYYNGEERAKGNILERFSAQQFPDLHSELNLSSLELGDSALYFCASSVPAYGYTFGSGTRLTVV.

This clonotype appeared many times. The CDR3: CSARGSTDNSPLHF. The CDR3 DNA is TGCAGTGCTAGGGGATCGACAGATAATTCACCCCTCCACTTT. The genes are TRBV20-1 and TRBJ1-6; D is possibly TRBD1 (5 bases). V was clipped by 3 bases and J by 5 bases, with 11 bases between them. The germline V gene has CDR1 DFQATT and CDR2 SNEGSKA (reference sequence). The CDR3 sequence is 14 residues long.

The CDR3 protein is CASRGSGQETQYF. CDR3 nucleotides: TGTGCCAGCCGCGGGAGTGGGCAGGAGACCCAGTACTTC. V gene TRBV2 combines with J gene TRBJ2-5; 7 nucleotides match TRBD2. The CDR3 sequence is 13 residues long. Germline lookup yields CDR1 SNHLY and CDR2 FYNNEI. V gave up 8 bases and J gave up 5 bases; unmatched junction bases: 8.